A single sample is the source of the 10 T cell receptor beta chains below, sequenced in a study of T-cell memory formation after mild COVID-19. TCRdb itself ran the 5' RACE reads through MiXCR, one entry per CDR3 protein. This table holds under 400,000 distinct CDR3 sequences, over 20% found once. Specimen: PBMCs or a T cell subset sorted from them (not recorded which). Receptor source: an adult woman who had mild COVID-19 (a few samples of this study predate the infection). Cell type and time point are not known.

This clonotype has a handful of counts. DNA of the CDR3: TGTGCCAGCAGTGAGGGACTAGCGGGGAATGAGCAGTTCTTC. Protein product: CASSEGLAGNEQFF. The chain is built from TRBV6-4 and TRBJ2-1; 13 nucleotides match TRBD2. V lost 3 bases and J lost 7; bases outside the gene matches: 0. This CDR3 is 14 amino acids long. Per the germline V gene, CDR1 is MRHNA and CDR2 is SNTAGT.

This clonotype was counted many times. V is TRBV10-3 and J is TRBJ1-2, with TRBD1 identical over 10 bases. V lost 7 bases, J lost 5 bases, and 4 bases stayed unmatched. Germline CDR1 is ENHRY and CDR2 is SYGVKD. The length of the CDR3 is 13 residues. The CDR3: CAITGQGIYGYTF. CDR3 nucleotide sequence: TGTGCCATCACGGGACAGGGGATTTATGGCTACACCTTC.

The chain links TRBV9 to TRBJ1-6, with D tentatively TRBD1 (6 bases). Germline CDR1 reads SGDLS; CDR2 reads YYNGEE. V lost 0 bases and J 7 bases, leaving 11 bases between the germline ends. This CDR3 is 15 amino acids long. CDR3 protein: CASSVGTVSNSPLHF. As DNA, the CDR3 is TGTGCCAGCAGCGTAGGGACAGTATCGAATTCACCCCTCCACTTT.

This clonotype was observed a handful of times. V gene TRBV2 combines with J gene TRBJ2-1; no clear D gene. The germline V and J ends were trimmed by 7 bases and 0 bases, with 10 bases remaining between them. Germline V gene data show CDR1 as SNHLY and CDR2 as FYNNEI. This CDR3 is 14 amino acids long. CDR3 loop: CASKPPTSYNEQFF. The CDR3 DNA sequence: TGTGCCAGCAAACCGCCCACCTCCTACAATGAGCAGTTCTTC.

The chain links TRBV6-2 or TRBV6-3 to TRBJ2-4; D might be TRBD1 or TRBD2, each matching 5 bases. Germline CDR1 and CDR2: MNHEY and SVGEGT. This CDR3 is 16 amino acids long. Trimming shortened V by 4 bases and J by 2 bases, and 15 bases separated the two germline ends. The CDR3 DNA sequence: TGTGCCAGCAGTTTGGGACGAGGGAAGCCCAAAAACATTCAGTACTTC. It specifies CASSLGRGKPKNIQYF.

The chain employs TRBV20-1 and TRBJ1-1, with 8 bases aligning to TRBD1. Unmatched junction bases numbered 4, after V lost 2 bases and J lost 5 bases. Germline V gene sequence: CDR1 DFQATT, CDR2 SNEGSKA (reference sequence). The CDR3 contains 13 residues. CDR3 in amino acids: CSARQGARTEAFF. DNA for the CDR3: TGCAGTGCTAGACAGGGGGCGCGTACTGAAGCTTTCTTT.

This chain links TRBV15 with TRBJ2-7, with 10 bases that match TRBD1. Per the germline V gene, CDR1 is LNHNV and CDR2 is YYDKDF (reference sequence). The CDR3 runs to 15 residues. V shed 5 bases and J 6 bases; nucleotides not matched to a gene: 10. CDR3: CATSSTGTGEAEQYF. The CDR3 DNA reads as TGTGCCACCAGCTCAACCGGGACAGGGGAAGCCGAGCAGTACTTC.

This clonotype was seen ten or more times. The chain recombines TRBV5-1 with TRBJ2-3; tentative D call: TRBD2 (6 bases). The CDR3 sequence is 16 residues long. CDR1 is SGHRS and CDR2 is YFSETQ in the germline V gene. V was trimmed by 0 bases and J by 1 base, leaving 12 bases between them. In nucleotides, the CDR3 is TGCGCCAGCAGCTTGGCCGGTGGAGGGGGCACAGATACGCAGTATTTT. This gives the protein CASSLAGGGGTDTQYF. The whole variable domain, filled in from reference TRBV5-1 and TRBJ2-3, reads KAGVTQTPRYLIKTRGQQVTLSCSPISGHRSVSWYQQTPGQGLQFLFEYFSETQRNKGNFPGRFSGRQFSNSRSEMNVSTLELGDSALYLCASSLAGGGGTDTQYFGPGTRLTVL.

This clonotype was found a few times. This chain uses TRBV25-1 with TRBJ2-7; D is possibly TRBD2 (5 bases). The CDR3 loop spans 13 amino acids. Trimming removed 4 bases from V and 3 bases from J, with 10 bases in between. Per germline, CDR1 MGHDK and CDR2 SYGVNS. CDR3 in DNA: TGTGCCAGCAGTGTCAGAGAGGGCTACGAGCAGTACTTC. Translated, it gives CASSVREGYEQYF.

This chain connects TRBV5-1 to TRBJ2-1; D is perhaps TRBD1 (7 bases). V gave up 4 bases and J gave up 4 bases, with 18 bases separating them. The CDR3 sequence is 16 residues long. Germline loops: CDR1 SGHRS, CDR2 YFSETQ. CDR3 protein: CASSRGGRQGYNEQFF. For the CDR3, the DNA is TGCGCCAGCAGCCGGGGAGGCCGACAGGGATACAATGAGCAGTTCTTC. Based on the CDR3 plus reference TRBV5-1 and TRBJ2-1, the full variable domain is KAGVTQTPRYLIKTRGQQVTLSCSPISGHRSVSWYQQTPGQGLQFLFEYFSETQRNKGNFPGRFSGRQFSNSRSEMNVSTLELGDSALYLCASSRGGRQGYNEQFFGPGTRLTVL.